One sample yielded the 17 T cell receptor beta chains listed below, sequenced in a study of blood T cell repertoires in COVID-19. Generated by immunoSEQ multiplex PCR, the TCRdb table keeps only in-frame clones and is missing some. This sample yields around 190,000 clones, of which 70% to 80% are seen a single time; less than 7% belongs to the top ten. The sequenced material came from peripheral blood. The origin of the receptors is a woman in her thirties or forties with COVID-19, enrolled during active disease.

DNA for the CDR3: TGTGCTAGTGGTTTGGACCCGGACTATGCAAGCTCCTACGAGCAGTACTTC. As protein: CASGLDPDYASSYEQYF. The V and J genes are TRBV12-5 and TRBJ2-7; D perhaps matches TRBD2 (6 bases). Germline V lookup: CDR1 LGHNT, CDR2 FRNRAP. The CDR3 sequence is 17 residues long. Trimming left V 1 base short and J 0 bases short, with 16 bases between.

The chain recombines TRBV5-1 with TRBJ2-7; a possible D gene is TRBD1 (6 bases). The CDR3 runs to 13 residues. Germline-derived CDR1 and CDR2 are SGHRS and YFSETQ. Trimming took off 4 bases at V and 0 bases at J, with 8 bases between the two ends. CDR3 protein: CASSQGSSYEQYF. In DNA, the CDR3 is TGCGCCAGCAGCCAGGGGAGCTCCTACGAGCAGTACTTC.

This clone was counted a single time. The J gene is TRBJ1-2, the V gene TRBV6-5, with D tentatively TRBD1 (5 bases). The germline V gene has CDR1 MNHEY and CDR2 SVGAGI. V was trimmed by 5 bases and J by 7 bases, leaving 20 bases between them. The CDR3 runs to 15 residues. This CDR3 is CASSNNRRRQGGYTF. The CDR3 coding sequence is TGTGCCAGCAGTAACAACAGGCGCCGTCAGGGTGGCTACACCTTC.

The gene calls are TRBV6-6 and TRBJ2-7, with 13 bases matching TRBD2. Germline assignment: CDR1 MNHNY and CDR2 SVGAGI (reference sequence). This CDR3 region has 17 residues. The V and J ends lost 5 bases and 2 bases, in that order; junction bases with no gene match: 9. The chain's CDR3 is CASSRSSGTSGTYEQYF. CDR3 DNA sequence: TGTGCCAGCAGTCGCTCTTCCGGGACTAGCGGGACCTACGAGCAGTACTTC.

V gene TRBV29-1 combines with J gene TRBJ1-1; TRBD1 matches at 8 bases. Per germline, CDR1 SQVTM and CDR2 ANQGSEA. V was pared by 4 bases and J by 11 bases, with 12 bases of the junction left unmatched. The CDR3 length is 13 residues. CDR3 protein: CSVGRSDRGIAFF. Here the CDR3 DNA reads TGCAGCGTTGGCCGGTCTGACAGGGGCATCGCTTTCTTT.

The chain uses TRBV4-1 and TRBJ1-3; D gene ambiguous. The CDR3 consists of 17 residues. CDR1 and CDR2 from the germline V gene are MGHRA and YSYEKL. The V end was cut by 1 base, the J end by 0 bases, with 13 bases between. The CDR3 reads CASSQGTTYRSGNTIYF. For the CDR3, the DNA is TGCGCCAGCAGCCAAGGGACTACATACCGCTCTGGAAACACCATATATTTT.

The chain recombines TRBV3-1 (or the pseudogene TRBV3-2) with TRBJ1-4; no firm D call. The CDR3 runs to 14 residues. V lost 1 base and J 6 bases, leaving 9 bases between the germline ends. CDR1 and CDR2 (germline): LGHDT, YNNKEL (reference sequence). DNA of the CDR3: TGTGCCAGCAGCCAAGGGCTGGTGTATGAAAAACTGTTTTTT. As protein: CASSQGLVYEKLFF.

The gene calls are TRBV10-3 and TRBJ2-5; D possibly corresponds to TRBD2 (6 bases). Germline V gene data show CDR1 as ENHRY and CDR2 as SYGVKD. Trimming left V 8 bases short and J 2 bases short, with 9 bases between. There are 12 residues in the CDR3. The CDR3 region is CAIRDSQETQYF. Written as DNA, the CDR3 is TGTGCCATCCGGGACTCGCAAGAGACCCAGTACTTC.

The chain uses TRBV18 and TRBJ2-5, with 7 bases fitting TRBD1. Germline-derived CDR1 and CDR2 are KGHSH and LQKENI. V shed 1 base and J 2 bases; nucleotides not matched to a gene: 4. CDR3 size: 15 residues. CDR3 nucleotides: TGTGCCAGCTCACCACGACAGGGCTTTCAAGAGACCCAGTACTTC. Its protein product is CASSPRQGFQETQYF.

This clone was picked up one time. V is TRBV5-1 and J is TRBJ2-3; no clear D. V lost 4 bases to trimming and J lost 1 base, with 10 bases between them. The CDR3 loop spans 14 amino acids. Germline-derived CDR1 and CDR2 are SGHRS and YFSETQ. CDR3 amino acids: CASSLGAGTDTQYF. The CDR3 bases are TGCGCCAGCAGCCTGGGTGCAGGCACAGATACGCAGTATTTT. Filled out from reference TRBV5-1 and TRBJ2-3, the complete variable domain reads KAGVTQTPRYLIKTRGQQVTLSCSPISGHRSVSWYQQTPGQGLQFLFEYFSETQRNKGNFPGRFSGRQFSNSRSEMNVSTLELGDSALYLCASSLGAGTDTQYFGPGTRLTVL.

CDR3 bases: TGTGCCACCAGTGATTCCTCGGCGAGGTCCTACAATGAGCAGTTCTTC. Residues: CATSDSSARSYNEQFF. The chain has TRBV24-1 and TRBJ2-1, with D unresolved. V shed 2 bases and J shed 1 base, with 11 bases lying between them. Germline V gives CDR1 KGHDR, CDR2 SFDVKD. The CDR3 is 16 residues long.

This clone was counted between two and nine times. The rearrangement uses TRBV18 and TRBJ1-1; weak D call: TRBD1 (6 bases). The CDR3 sequence is 14 residues long. From germline, CDR1 is KGHSH and CDR2 LQKENI. V lost 3 bases, J lost 2 bases, and 10 bases lay in between. The CDR3 protein is CASSPATGNTEAFF. The CDR3 DNA reads as TGTGCCAGCTCACCCGCGACAGGCAACACTGAAGCTTTCTTT.

The rearrangement links TRBV11-3 to TRBJ2-5, with a weak D call TRBD1 (6 bases). V lost 1 base and J 5 bases, leaving 17 bases between the germline ends. This CDR3 region has 16 residues. From germline, CDR1 is SGHNT and CDR2 YENEEA. CDR3 in amino acids: CASSLGYEQGRETQYF. As DNA, the CDR3 is TGTGCCAGCAGCTTAGGCTACGAACAGGGACGGGAGACCCAGTACTTC.

The V and J genes are TRBV18 and TRBJ2-7; 8 bases map to TRBD2. The germline V gene encodes CDR1 KGHSH and CDR2 LQKENI. This CDR3 is 13 amino acids long. The V and J ends lost 3 bases and 7 bases, in that order; junction bases with no gene match: 5. This CDR3 reads CASSPTAGEEQYF. The CDR3 DNA follows: TGTGCCAGCTCACCTACAGCGGGAGAAGAGCAGTACTTC.

The chain's CDR3 is CASSQDRRGPSNYGYTF. The CDR3 DNA reads TGTGCCAGCAGCCAAGACCGGAGGGGGCCTAGTAACTATGGCTACACCTTC. V and J are TRBV4-2 and TRBJ1-2; 7 bases are a match to TRBD1. The CDR3 has 17 amino acids. Germline-derived CDR1 and CDR2 are LGHNA and YNFKEQ. V gave up 0 bases and J gave up 1 base; unmatched junction bases: 8.

A single count supports this clone. This rearrangement joins TRBV19 to TRBJ2-1; 8 bases are shared with TRBD2. Trimming at V came to 8 bases and at J to 4 bases, leaving 19 bases not matched to a gene. Germline lookup yields CDR1 LNHDA and CDR2 SQIVND (reference sequence). This CDR3 comprises 18 residues. The CDR3, as DNA: TGTGCCAGTCATAATTCGGGGTGGTTAGCGGGGAGATACAATGAGCAGTTCTTC. Amino acid sequence: CASHNSGWLAGRYNEQFF.

The V gene is TRBV4-1, the J gene TRBJ2-3; 7 nucleotides agree with TRBD1. CDR3 size: 15 residues. V shed 0 bases, J shed 8 bases, and the junction held 8 bases outside the gene matches. CDR1 and CDR2 from the germline V gene are MGHRA and YSYEKL. This chain's CDR3 is CASSQDSTGARTQYF. CDR3 nucleotides: TGCGCCAGCAGCCAAGATAGCACAGGGGCACGTACGCAGTATTTT.